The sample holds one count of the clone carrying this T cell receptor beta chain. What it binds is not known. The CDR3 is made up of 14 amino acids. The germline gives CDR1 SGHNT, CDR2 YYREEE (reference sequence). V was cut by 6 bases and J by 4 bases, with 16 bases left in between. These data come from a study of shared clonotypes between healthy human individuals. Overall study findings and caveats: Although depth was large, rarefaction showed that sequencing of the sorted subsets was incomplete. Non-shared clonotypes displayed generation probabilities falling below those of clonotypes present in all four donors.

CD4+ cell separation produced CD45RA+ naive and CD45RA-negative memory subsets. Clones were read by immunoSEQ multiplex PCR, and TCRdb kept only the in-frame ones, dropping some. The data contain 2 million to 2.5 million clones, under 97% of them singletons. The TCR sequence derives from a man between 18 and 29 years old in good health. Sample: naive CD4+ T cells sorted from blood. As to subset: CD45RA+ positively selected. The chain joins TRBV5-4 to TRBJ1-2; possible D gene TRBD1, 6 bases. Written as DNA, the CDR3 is TGTGCCAGCAACCCACAGGGATTGGGCTATGGCTACACCTTC. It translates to CASNPQGLGYGYTF.